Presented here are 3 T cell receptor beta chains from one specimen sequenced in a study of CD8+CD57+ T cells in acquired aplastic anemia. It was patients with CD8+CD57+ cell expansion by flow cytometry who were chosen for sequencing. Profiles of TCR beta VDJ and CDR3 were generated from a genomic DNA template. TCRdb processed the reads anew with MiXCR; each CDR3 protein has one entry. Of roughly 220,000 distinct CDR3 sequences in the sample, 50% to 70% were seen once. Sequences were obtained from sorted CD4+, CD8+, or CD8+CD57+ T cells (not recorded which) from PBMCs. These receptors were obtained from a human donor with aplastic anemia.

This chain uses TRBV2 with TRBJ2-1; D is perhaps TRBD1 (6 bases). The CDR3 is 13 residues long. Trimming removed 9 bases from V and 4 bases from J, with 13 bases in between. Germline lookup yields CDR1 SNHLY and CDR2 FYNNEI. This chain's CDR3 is CARDSSGYNEQFF. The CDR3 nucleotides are TGTGCCAGGGACAGCTCGGGTTACAATGAGCAGTTCTTC.

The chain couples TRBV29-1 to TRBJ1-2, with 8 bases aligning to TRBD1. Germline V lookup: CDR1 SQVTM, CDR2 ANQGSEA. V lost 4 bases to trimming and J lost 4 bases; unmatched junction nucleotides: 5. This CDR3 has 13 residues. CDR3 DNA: TGCAGCGTTGGGGACAGGCAAAGCTATGGCTACACCTTC. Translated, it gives CSVGDRQSYGYTF.

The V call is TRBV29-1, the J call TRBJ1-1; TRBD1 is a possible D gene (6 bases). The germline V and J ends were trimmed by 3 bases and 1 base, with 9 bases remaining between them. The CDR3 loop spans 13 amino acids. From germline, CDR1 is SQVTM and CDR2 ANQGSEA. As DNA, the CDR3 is TGCAGCGTTGAGAACAGGGAGAACACTGAAGCTTTCTTT. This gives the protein CSVENRENTEAFF.